The 32 T cell receptor beta chains below were found in one sample sequenced in a study of T-cell memory formation after mild COVID-19. TCRdb itself ran the 5' RACE reads through MiXCR, one entry per CDR3 protein. This sample has 470,000 or so distinct CDR3 sequences, with more than 20% found just once. The specimen sequenced was PBMCs or a T cell subset sorted from them (not recorded which). The receptors derive from an adult woman who had mild COVID-19 (a few samples of this study predate the infection). Cell type and time point are not known.

The V call is TRBV5-1, the J call TRBJ2-1; D tentatively fits TRBD1 or TRBD2 (5 bases each). The CDR3 sequence is 12 residues long. V was cut by 4 bases and J by 9 bases, with 11 bases left in between. The V gene's germline CDR1 is SGHRS and CDR2 YFSETQ. CDR3 DNA: TGCGCCAGCAGCCCACGGGGCACTGAGCAGTTCTTC. Residues: CASSPRGTEQFF.

Only a few counts were recorded for this clonotype. The genes are TRBV6-5 and TRBJ2-7, with TRBD1 as a possible D gene (6 bases). Trimming removed 5 bases from V and 2 bases from J, with 13 bases in between. The CDR3 has 14 amino acids. Germline loops: CDR1 MNHEY, CDR2 SVGAGI. CDR3 in DNA: TGTGCCAGCAGTATTGGACAGCTAGCCTACGAGCAGTACTTC. It is translated as CASSIGQLAYEQYF.

In its sample, this clonotype was seen a few times. The chain couples TRBV12-3 or TRBV12-4 to TRBJ2-1; tentative D call: TRBD2 (6 bases). V shed 4 bases and J shed 3 bases, with 13 bases lying between them. The CDR3 has 15 amino acids. The CDR3 loop reads CASSSSGGGYNEQFF. The DNA for the CDR3 is TGTGCCAGCAGTTCATCCGGGGGTGGCTACAATGAGCAGTTCTTC.

This clonotype was seen more than once but under ten times. The genes are TRBV30 and TRBJ2-2, with TRBD2 identical over 7 bases. V lost 5 bases, J lost 0 bases, and 6 bases stayed unmatched. The CDR3 loop spans 15 amino acids. CDR1 is GTSNPN and CDR2 is SVGIG in the germline V gene (reference sequence). CDR3 sequence: CAWLPGRANTGELFF. The CDR3 DNA is TGTGCCTGGCTGCCGGGGAGGGCGAACACCGGGGAGCTGTTTTTT. The full variable domain, its missing parts supplied by reference TRBV30 and TRBJ2-2, is SQTIHQWPATLVQPVGSPLSLECTVEGTSNPNLYWYRQAAGRGLQLLFYSVGIGQISSEVPQNLSASRPQDRQFILSSKKLLLSDSGFYLCAWLPGRANTGELFFGEGSRLTVL.

J is TRBJ2-7 and V is TRBV7-2; 7 bases line up with TRBD2. Germline V CDR1 and CDR2: SGHTA, FQGNSA. The CDR3 contains 14 residues. The junction had 5 bases not matched to a gene; V was cut back by 6 bases and J by 0 bases. The chain's CDR3 is CASSISGYSYEQYF. CDR3 coding DNA: TGTGCCAGCAGTATTAGCGGGTACTCCTACGAGCAGTACTTC.

A few counts support this clonotype. The genes are TRBV28 and TRBJ1-1, with a possible D match to TRBD1 (5 bases). V was pared by 5 bases and J by 0 bases, with 16 bases between. CDR1 and CDR2 (germline): MDHEN, SYDVKM. This CDR3 comprises 16 residues. The CDR3 DNA follows: TGTGCCAGCAGTAACGGCGGGGCGAGATTGAACACTGAAGCTTTCTTT. This translates into CASSNGGARLNTEAFF.

The chain employs TRBV11-3 and TRBJ2-4, with 8 bases that match TRBD2. Germline trimming cut 8 bases from V and 1 base from J; bases unmatched to any gene: 4. CDR1 SGHNT and CDR2 YENEEA come from the germline V gene. The CDR3 is 14 amino acids. CDR3 protein: CASGGGRAKNIQYF. CDR3 nucleotide sequence: TGTGCCAGCGGGGGCGGGAGGGCCAAAAACATTCAGTACTTC.

This clonotype has just a few counts. In DNA form, the CDR3 reads TGTGCCAGCAGCTCGGGGTGGGGAGAGGACATTCAGTACTTC. Its translation is CASSSGWGEDIQYF. V gene TRBV7-9 combines with J gene TRBJ2-4, with TRBD2 as a possible D gene (5 bases). Per germline, CDR1 SEHNR and CDR2 FQNEAQ (reference sequence). Trimming shortened V by 4 bases and J by 8 bases, and 15 bases separated the two germline ends. The CDR3 covers 14 residues.

This chain connects TRBV5-6 to TRBJ1-5; 9 positions match TRBD1. This CDR3 contains 14 residues. Per germline, CDR1 SGHDT and CDR2 YYEEEE. V shed 2 bases, J shed 6 bases, and the junction held 3 bases outside the gene matches. CDR3 nucleotide sequence: TGTGCCAGCAGCTTAGGGACAGGGATTCAGCCCCAGCATTTT. Translated: CASSLGTGIQPQHF. Combining the CDR3 with reference TRBV5-6 and TRBJ1-5 gives the whole variable domain DAGVTQSPTHLIKTRGQQVTLRCSPKSGHDTVSWYQQALGQGPQFIFQYYEEEERQRGNFPDRFSGHQFPNYSSELNVNALLLGDSALYLCASSLGTGIQPQHFGDGTRLSIL.

The chain carries TRBV7-9 and TRBJ2-2, with 7 bases matching TRBD1. The CDR3 is made up of 17 amino acids. V was pared by 5 bases and J by 7 bases, with 16 bases of the junction left unmatched. The germline CDR1 and CDR2 sequences are SEHNR and FQNEAQ (reference sequence). The CDR3 loop reads CASSPRRQGLGVGELFF. The CDR3 nucleotides read TGTGCCAGCAGCCCAAGGCGACAGGGCCTGGGGGTCGGGGAGCTGTTTTTT.

The table lists this clonotype with a few counts. The V call is TRBV24-1, the J call TRBJ2-1; TRBD2 aligns across 7 bases. CDR1 and CDR2 from the germline V gene are KGHDR and SFDVKD. The CDR3 sequence is 13 residues long. Unmatched junction bases numbered 12, after V lost 10 bases and J lost 10 bases. CDR3 residues: CATMNPGLPEQFF. CDR3 DNA sequence: TGTGCCACGATGAATCCGGGACTACCAGAGCAGTTCTTC.

This sequence joins TRBV14 and TRBJ2-7; tentatively, D is TRBD1 (6 bases). Trimming cost V 2 bases and J 0 bases, with 14 bases left between them. The CDR3 consists of 16 residues. CDR1 and CDR2 from the germline V gene are SGHDN and FVKESK. The CDR3 bases are TGTGCCAGCAGCCAATTTAAGCAGGGGACCTCCTACGAGCAGTACTTC. Protein: CASSQFKQGTSYEQYF.

The genes are TRBV4-1 and TRBJ2-4; D is unresolved. The germline CDR1 and CDR2 sequences are MGHRA and YSYEKL. V gave up 1 base and J gave up 2 bases, with 12 bases separating them. This CDR3 spans 16 amino acids. CDR3 bases: TGCGCCAGCAGCCAAGGACGCACTACCACCAAAAACATTCAGTACTTC. It codes for CASSQGRTTTKNIQYF.

The chain couples TRBV20-1 to TRBJ2-7; 12 nucleotides align to TRBD2. Per the germline V gene, CDR1 is DFQATT and CDR2 is SNEGSKA (reference sequence). This CDR3 is 14 amino acids long. The junction had 1 base not matched to a gene; V was cut back by 0 bases and J by 4 bases. CDR3 nucleotides: TGCAGTGCTAGAGACGGGACTAGCGGGTACGAGCAGTACTTC. It specifies CSARDGTSGYEQYF.

This clonotype was counted between two and nine times. This chain joins TRBV5-1 and TRBJ1-4, with 7 positions matching TRBD1. From germline, CDR1 is SGHRS and CDR2 YFSETQ. Trimming removed 4 bases from V and 8 bases from J; junction bases left unmatched: 8. The CDR3 is made up of 14 amino acids. The CDR3 DNA reads TGCGCCAGCAGCGCCGACAGGGCGGTGGAAAAACTGTTTTTT. As protein: CASSADRAVEKLFF.

The rearrangement uses TRBV5-1 and TRBJ2-5, with TRBD1 identical over 9 bases. Trimming removed 0 bases from V and 7 bases from J; junction bases left unmatched: 13. This CDR3 has 17 amino acids. The germline gives CDR1 SGHRS, CDR2 YFSETQ. The CDR3 spells CASSLAGAGQGTGTQYF. For the CDR3, the DNA is TGCGCCAGCAGCTTGGCCGGCGCGGGACAGGGCACGGGGACCCAGTACTTC.

The chain has TRBV12-3 or TRBV12-4 and TRBJ2-1, with TRBD2 identical over 7 bases. The J segment lost 9 bases and the V segment lost 6 bases, leaving 8 bases of the junction unmatched. This CDR3 contains 13 residues. The CDR3 sequence is CASSQFWGGEQFF. CDR3 in DNA: TGTGCCAGCAGCCAATTTTGGGGGGGTGAGCAGTTCTTC.

The rearrangement joins TRBV20-1 to TRBJ2-2; no clear D. The length of the CDR3 is 15 residues. Germline CDR1 and CDR2: DFQATT and SNEGSKA (reference sequence). V lost 5 bases and J 3 bases, leaving 16 bases between the germline ends. CDR3 protein: CSARDPLRDTGELFF. The CDR3 DNA is TGCAGTGCTCGCGACCCCCTCCGGGACACCGGGGAGCTGTTTTTT.

This clonotype was detected only a few times. This sequence joins TRBV7-7 and TRBJ2-1; 10 bases match TRBD2. The trim removed 5 bases at V and 6 bases at J, leaving 7 bases unmatched. The germline CDR1 and CDR2 sequences are SSHAT and FNYEAQ (reference sequence). There are 15 residues in the CDR3. CDR3 protein: CASSPTSGLTNEQFF. Here the CDR3 DNA reads TGTGCCAGCAGCCCGACTAGCGGGTTGACCAATGAGCAGTTCTTC.

Concerning this clonotype itself: The conserved phenylalanine or tryptophan is not found at the CDR3 terminus, so this likely reflects a read error. It is unclear where the CDR3 begins or ends on the DNA, so no DNA is shown, and the CDR3 is as TCRdb lists it. V gene TRBV4-1 combines with J gene TRBJ2-1; the D call of TRBD2 is as the table states it, not checked on the DNA. The CDR3 region is 18 residues in length, termini included. Germline CDR1 reads MGHRA; CDR2 reads YSYEKL. This CDR3 is CASSQLTAGGAPIGPPVV.

This clonotype was detected only a few times. The V call is TRBV24-1, the J call TRBJ2-5; no definite D call. The CDR3 spans 13 residues. V gave up 4 bases and J gave up 3 bases, with 8 bases separating them. Germline CDR1 is KGHDR and CDR2 is SFDVKD. CDR3 bases: TGTGCCACCAGTGACCCGTCAAAAGAGACCCAGTACTTC. Protein sequence: CATSDPSKETQYF.

The chain carries TRBV12-3 or TRBV12-4 and TRBJ2-1; D is unresolved. The V end was cut by 1 base, the J end by 10 bases, with 8 bases between. The CDR3 runs to 12 residues. This chain's CDR3 is CASSLGLTEQFF. CDR3 nucleotide sequence: TGTGCCAGCAGTTTAGGTTTGACAGAGCAGTTCTTC.

The chain's CDR3 is CSVRQMNTEAFF. The DNA of the CDR3 is TGCAGCGTACGCCAGATGAACACTGAAGCTTTCTTT. The genes are TRBV29-1 and TRBJ1-1; D gene uncertain. The V gene lost 6 bases and the J gene lost 0 bases, with 8 bases spanning the gap. Germline V gene data show CDR1 as SQVTM and CDR2 as ANQGSEA. There are 12 residues in the CDR3.

J is TRBJ1-1 and V is TRBV9, with D unclear. V lost 3 bases and J 0 bases, leaving 9 bases between the germline ends. There are 14 residues in the CDR3. The germline V gene has CDR1 SGDLS and CDR2 YYNGEE. CDR3 sequence: CASSEGFLNTEAFF. In DNA, the CDR3 is TGTGCCAGCAGCGAAGGATTTTTGAACACTGAAGCTTTCTTT.

The genes are TRBV4-1 and TRBJ2-2; D is unresolved. CDR3 length: 18 residues. Germline V CDR1 and CDR2: MGHRA, YSYEKL. The V gene lost 2 bases and the J gene lost 0 bases, with 16 bases spanning the gap. CDR3 DNA sequence: TGCGCCAGCAGCCAATGGCCTGCCGGTCCACCGAACACCGGGGAGCTGTTTTTT. As protein: CASSQWPAGPPNTGELFF.

This rearrangement joins TRBV5-1 to TRBJ2-6; possibly TRBD1 for D (6 bases). Trimming left V 5 bases short and J 0 bases short, with 18 bases between. The CDR3 is 18 residues long. Germline V gene data show CDR1 as SGHRS and CDR2 as YFSETQ. CDR3 protein: CASSIAGYRVSGANVLTF. The CDR3 DNA reads TGCGCCAGCAGTATAGCAGGTTACAGGGTCTCTGGGGCCAACGTCCTGACTTTC.

V usage is TRBV7-9 and J usage is TRBJ2-1; TRBD1 is a possible D gene (5 bases). In germline, CDR1 is SEHNR, CDR2 FQNEAQ (reference sequence). V was shortened by 1 base and J by 6 bases, with 16 bases between the two germline ends. CDR3 length equals 16 residues. The CDR3: CASSLGDLGQGNEQFF. The CDR3 DNA is TGTGCCAGCAGCTTAGGCGATTTAGGGCAGGGCAATGAGCAGTTCTTC.

The CDR3 spells CASSFEGVQGTEAFF. The DNA of the CDR3 is TGTGCCAGTAGTTTCGAAGGCGTCCAGGGCACTGAAGCTTTCTTT. The chain has TRBV19 and TRBJ1-1, with TRBD1 as a possible D gene (5 bases). With 5 bases removed from V and 4 bases from J, the gap between germline ends came to 17 bases. The CDR3 length is 15 residues. Germline CDR1 is LNHDA and CDR2 is SQIVND (reference sequence).

The CDR3 spells CASSLDPTTPYF. The CDR3, as DNA: TGTGCCAGCAGTTTAGACCCCACGACCCCGTATTTT. This chain connects TRBV12-3 or TRBV12-4 to TRBJ2-3; D not resolved. This CDR3 spans 12 amino acids. Trimming left V 1 base short and J 14 bases short, with 13 bases between.

V and J are TRBV5-1 and TRBJ2-1, with D hard to call. CDR3 size: 15 residues. CDR1 and CDR2 (germline): SGHRS, YFSETQ. The V end lost 1 base, the J end lost 2 bases, and 10 bases lay between the germline ends. The CDR3 region is CASSLIQATYNEQFF. The CDR3, as DNA: TGCGCCAGCAGCTTGATTCAGGCCACCTACAATGAGCAGTTCTTC.

This clonotype was counted a few times. The chain joins TRBV7-9 to TRBJ1-2, with D possibly being TRBD1 (6 bases). The CDR3 consists of 15 residues. Germline values: CDR1 SEHNR, CDR2 FQNEAQ (reference sequence). V dropped 5 bases and J dropped 2 bases, with 15 bases sitting between them. CDR3 residues: CASSPDRYRNYGYTF. CDR3 coding DNA: TGTGCCAGCAGCCCGGACAGATATAGAAACTATGGCTACACCTTC.

This clonotype occurred many times. The chain uses TRBV30 and TRBJ2-7, with 8 bases matching TRBD2. This CDR3 region has 13 residues. The trim removed 0 bases at V and 5 bases at J, leaving 3 bases unmatched. The V gene's germline CDR1 is GTSNPN and CDR2 SVGIG (reference sequence). The CDR3 loop reads CAWSVGTRNEQYF. CDR3 DNA: TGTGCCTGGAGTGTCGGGACTAGGAACGAGCAGTACTTC.